Listed here is a single T cell receptor (beta chain). Its matching antigen is unknown. The germline gives CDR1 SGDLS, CDR2 YYNGEE. The CDR3 spans 13 residues. Trimming cost V 3 bases and J 3 bases, with 10 bases left between them. Sequenced by immunoSEQ multiplex PCR; TCRdb stores in-frame clones only, minus some. In the table there are tens of thousands of clones, around 85% of which are singletons. This sample was taken from a study of OX40 agonist ivuxolimab in advanced cancers. Looking at the study overall: An agonistic human IgG2 monoclonal antibody against OX40 (CD134) was given. Study results and caveats: Also present in some nonresponders was a low level of normalized T-cell clonal expansion.

The TCR sequence derives from an adult with an advanced solid tumor such as melanoma, head and neck, liver or kidney cancer. This sequence joins TRBV9 and TRBJ2-7, with D unclear. The input for sequencing was CD4+ or CD8+ T cells sorted from blood, taken in a trial of the OX40 agonist ivuxolimab. The CDR3 reads CASSDSIGYEQYF. The DNA of the CDR3 is TGTGCCAGCAGCGACAGCATCGGCTACGAGCAGTACTTC. Based on the CDR3 plus reference TRBV9 and TRBJ2-7, the full variable domain is DSGVTQTPKHLITATGQRVTLRCSPRSGDLSVYWYQQSLDQGLQFLIQYYNGEERAKGNILERFSAQQFPDLHSELNLSSLELGDSALYFCASSDSIGYEQYFGPGTRLTVT.